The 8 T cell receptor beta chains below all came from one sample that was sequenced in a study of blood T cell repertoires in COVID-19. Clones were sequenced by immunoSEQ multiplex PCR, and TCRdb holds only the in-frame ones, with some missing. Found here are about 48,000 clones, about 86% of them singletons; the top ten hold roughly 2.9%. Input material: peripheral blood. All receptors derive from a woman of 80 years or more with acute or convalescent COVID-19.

The DNA for the CDR3 is TGTGCCAGCAGCCAAGACCCTTCCATGGGCAGAAAAAACATTCAGTACTTC. It specifies CASSQDPSMGRKNIQYF. The rearrangement links TRBV3-1 (or the pseudogene TRBV3-2) to TRBJ2-4; D call uncertain. Germline V CDR1 and CDR2: LGHDT, YNNKEL (reference sequence). V lost 0 bases and J 4 bases, leaving 16 bases between the germline ends. The CDR3 loop spans 17 amino acids.

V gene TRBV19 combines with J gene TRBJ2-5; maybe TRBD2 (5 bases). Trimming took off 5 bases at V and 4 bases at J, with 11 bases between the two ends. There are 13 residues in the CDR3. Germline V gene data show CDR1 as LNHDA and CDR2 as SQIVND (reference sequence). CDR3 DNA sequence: TGTGCCAGTAGTCCCCGGGGTAGAGAGACCCAGTACTTC. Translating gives CASSPRGRETQYF.

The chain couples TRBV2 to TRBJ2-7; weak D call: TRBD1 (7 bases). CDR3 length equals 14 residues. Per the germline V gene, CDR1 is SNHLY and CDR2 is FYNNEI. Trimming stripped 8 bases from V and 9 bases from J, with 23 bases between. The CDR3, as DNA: TGTGCCAGCCGGGAGACAGGGACCTCCCTCGGGCAGTACTTC. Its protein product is CASRETGTSLGQYF.

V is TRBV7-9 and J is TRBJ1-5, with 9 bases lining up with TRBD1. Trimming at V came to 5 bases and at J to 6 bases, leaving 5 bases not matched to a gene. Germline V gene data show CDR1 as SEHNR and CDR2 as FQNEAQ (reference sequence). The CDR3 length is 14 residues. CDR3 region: CASSPDRGSQPQHF. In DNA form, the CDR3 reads TGTGCCAGCAGCCCGGACAGGGGAAGTCAGCCCCAGCATTTT.

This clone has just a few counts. CDR3 in amino acids: CASSEKGQSYEQYF. The CDR3 coding sequence is TGTGCCAGCAGTGAAAAGGGACAGTCCTACGAGCAGTACTTC. This chain connects TRBV6-1 to TRBJ2-7, with 7 positions matching TRBD1. Germline CDR1 reads MNHNS; CDR2 reads SASEGT. The junction had 2 bases not matched to a gene; V was cut back by 2 bases and J by 1 base. The CDR3 spans 14 residues.

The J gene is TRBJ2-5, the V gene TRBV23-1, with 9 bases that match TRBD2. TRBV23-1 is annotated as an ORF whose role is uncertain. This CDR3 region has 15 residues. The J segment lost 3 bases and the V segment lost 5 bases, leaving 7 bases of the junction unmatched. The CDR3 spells CASSSGGGAEETQYF. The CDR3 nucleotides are TGCGCCAGCAGTTCTGGCGGGGGGGCTGAAGAGACCCAGTACTTC.

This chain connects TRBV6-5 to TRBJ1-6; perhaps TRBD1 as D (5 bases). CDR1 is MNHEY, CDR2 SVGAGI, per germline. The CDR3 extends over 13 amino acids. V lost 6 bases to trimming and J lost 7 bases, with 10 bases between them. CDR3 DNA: TGTGCCAGCAGGACGACAGTAAATTCACCCCTCCACTTT. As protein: CASRTTVNSPLHF.

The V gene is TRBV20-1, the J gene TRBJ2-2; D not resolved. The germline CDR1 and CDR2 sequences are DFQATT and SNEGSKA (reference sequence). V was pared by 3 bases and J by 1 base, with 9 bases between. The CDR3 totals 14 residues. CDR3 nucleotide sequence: TGCAGTGCTAGTCTTCGAGAGAACACCGGGGAGCTGTTTTTT. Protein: CSASLRENTGELFF.